These 19 T cell receptor beta chains were all obtained from the same sample, sequenced in a study of blood T cell repertoires in COVID-19. Generated by immunoSEQ multiplex PCR, the TCRdb table keeps only in-frame clones and is missing some. The data hold about 140,000 clones, with about nine tenths observed a single time. The specimen sequenced was peripheral blood. The receptors were sampled from a human donor in a cohort sampled during active COVID-19.

The chain uses TRBV2 and TRBJ1-6; D is unclear. The CDR3 totals 12 residues. Trimming pared 8 bases from V and 7 bases from J, leaving 9 bases between. Germline lookup yields CDR1 SNHLY and CDR2 FYNNEI. The CDR3 protein is CASRTGNSPLHF. The CDR3 region has the DNA TGTGCCAGCCGGACGGGAAATTCACCCCTCCACTTT.

The V and J genes are TRBV6-6 and TRBJ1-6; D remains ambiguous. Germline V gives CDR1 MNHNY, CDR2 SVGAGI (reference sequence). CDR3 length equals 16 residues. Trimming stripped 7 bases from V and 1 base from J, with 14 bases between. The CDR3 DNA reads TGTGCCAGCATCGCCACGGCGGGGTCCTATAATTCACCCCTCCACTTT. It encodes CASIATAGSYNSPLHF.

V is TRBV3-1 (or the pseudogene TRBV3-2) and J is TRBJ1-5, with D tentatively TRBD1 (5 bases). This CDR3 is built from 15 residues. Trimming removed 0 bases from V and 3 bases from J, with 9 bases in between. Germline V gene lookup returns CDR1 LGHDT and CDR2 YNNKEL (reference sequence). The CDR3 region is CASSQDARVNQPQHF. CDR3 sequence (DNA): TGTGCCAGCAGCCAAGATGCCAGGGTCAATCAGCCCCAGCATTTT.

The chain couples TRBV7-2 to TRBJ2-7; TRBD2 might be the D (5 bases). Germline V CDR1 and CDR2: SGHTA, FQGNSA. V was trimmed by 5 bases and J by 2 bases, leaving 19 bases between them. The CDR3 is 16 residues long. Written as DNA, the CDR3 is TGTGCCAGCAGCCTCCACCTAGGGAGAAGACCCTACGAGCAGTACTTC. This translates into CASSLHLGRRPYEQYF.

The gene calls are TRBV24-1 and TRBJ2-5; possibly TRBD1 for D (5 bases). Germline CDR1 is KGHDR and CDR2 is SFDVKD. The length of the CDR3 is 11 residues. The V end was cut by 5 bases, the J end by 5 bases, with 5 bases between. DNA for the CDR3: TGTGCCACCAGTGCAGGGGAGACCCAGTACTTC. Translation gives CATSAGETQYF.

The V and J genes are TRBV9 and TRBJ2-1; 8 positions match TRBD2. CDR1 is SGDLS, CDR2 YYNGEE, per germline. This CDR3 contains 16 residues. V lost 6 bases to trimming and J lost 1 base; unmatched junction nucleotides: 9. Here the CDR3 reads CASTPGGGSSYNEQFF. The CDR3, as DNA: TGTGCCAGCACCCCCGGCGGGGGGTCTTCCTACAATGAGCAGTTCTTC. Full variable domain (outside the CDR3, taken from reference TRBV9 and TRBJ2-1): DSGVTQTPKHLITATGQRVTLRCSPRSGDLSVYWYQQSLDQGLQFLIQYYNGEERAKGNILERFSAQQFPDLHSELNLSSLELGDSALYFCASTPGGGSSYNEQFFGPGTRLTVL.

The chain links TRBV27 to TRBJ1-2; 9 bases agree with TRBD1. Germline-derived CDR1 and CDR2 are MNHEY and SMNVEV (reference sequence). The CDR3 consists of 13 residues. V lost 10 bases and J lost 6; bases outside the gene matches: 9. CDR3 DNA: TGTGCCACCCTAAAACAGGGGGCAAATGGCTACACCTTC. It translates to CATLKQGANGYTF.

The V and J genes are TRBV9 and TRBJ1-6; 11 nucleotides line up with TRBD1. This CDR3 comprises 14 residues. V lost 3 bases, J lost 12 bases, and 5 bases stayed unmatched. Germline CDR1 SGDLS, CDR2 YYNGEE. CDR3 loop: CASSGTGGALPLHF. The DNA of the CDR3 is TGTGCCAGCAGCGGGACAGGGGGCGCTTTACCCCTCCACTTT.

The rearrangement links TRBV7-9 to TRBJ2-5, with no clear D. V was pared by 4 bases and J by 3 bases, with 3 bases between. The CDR3 extends over 11 amino acids. CDR1 is SEHNR, CDR2 FQNEAQ, per germline (reference sequence). The CDR3 DNA reads as TGTGCCAGCAGCTATAAAGAGACCCAGTACTTC. Residues: CASSYKETQYF.

The CDR3 spells CASSPFLGGGNYTF. The CDR3 nucleotides read TGTGCCAGCAGTCCCTTCCTGGGGGGTGGCAACTACACCTTC. V usage is TRBV27 and J usage is TRBJ1-2, with D maybe TRBD1 (5 bases). The germline V gene encodes CDR1 MNHEY and CDR2 SMNVEV (reference sequence). The CDR3 has 14 residues. V gave up 5 bases and J gave up 10 bases, with 20 bases separating them.

The J gene is TRBJ1-4, the V gene TRBV6-7; D gene ambiguous. TRBV6-7 is designated an ORF whose function remains uncertain. V was clipped by 2 bases and J by 0 bases, with 13 bases between them. The CDR3 is 17 amino acids. CDR3 loop: CASSYRSIPATNEKLFF. The DNA for the CDR3 is TGTGCCAGCAGTTACCGTTCTATCCCCGCAACTAATGAAAAACTGTTTTTT.

The rearrangement links TRBV11-2 to TRBJ2-1; 11 bases fit TRBD2. This CDR3 contains 15 residues. Trimming at V came to 4 bases and at J to 10 bases, leaving 9 bases not matched to a gene. Germline CDR1 reads SGHAT; CDR2 reads FQNNGV. The CDR3 bases are TGTGCCAGCAGCTCTATGACTAGCGGGGTGAGCGAGCAGTTCTTC. Encoded protein: CASSSMTSGVSEQFF.

Concerning this clone itself: Relative to the germline gene, one junction end is altered; a read error may explain this. J is TRBJ2-2 and V is TRBV7-7; 7 bases fit TRBD1. This CDR3 is 16 amino acids long. CDR1 SSHAT and CDR2 FNYEAQ come from the germline V gene (reference sequence). The CDR3 region is CASSLAGQAFTGELFF. Written as DNA, the CDR3 is TGTGCTAGCAGCTTAGCCGGACAGGCTTTCACCGGGGAGCTGTTTTTT.

The chain couples TRBV12-3 or TRBV12-4 to TRBJ1-6, with unresolved D. V was shortened by 3 bases and J by 8 bases, with 8 bases between the two germline ends. The CDR3 runs 13 residues. The CDR3 spells CASSFSQDSPLHF. The CDR3 bases are TGTGCCAGCAGTTTTTCCCAGGATTCACCCCTCCACTTT.

This clone came up once. The chain links TRBV6-5 to TRBJ1-4; tentative D call: TRBD1 (6 bases). CDR3 length: 14 amino acids. V lost 6 bases, J lost 10 bases, and 18 bases lay in between. The germline gives CDR1 MNHEY, CDR2 SVGAGI. The CDR3 reads CASSPQGRGRKLFF. DNA for the CDR3: TGTGCCAGCAGCCCACAGGGACGTGGTAGAAAACTGTTTTTT.

The chain carries TRBV2 and TRBJ2-7, with 8 nucleotides matching TRBD2. In germline, CDR1 is SNHLY, CDR2 FYNNEI. V trimming: 8 bases; J trimming: 5 bases; junction bases outside the gene matches: 8. This CDR3 has 13 amino acids. As DNA, the CDR3 is TGTGCCAGCGATGCCCGGGGGGGAAACGAGCAGTACTTC. Amino acids: CASDARGGNEQYF.

The chain has TRBV28 and TRBJ2-7, with D perhaps TRBD2 (5 bases). Germline lookup yields CDR1 MDHEN and CDR2 SYDVKM. CDR3 size: 13 residues. V lost 7 bases to trimming and J lost 2 bases, with 12 bases between them. CDR3 protein: CASTPGSAYEQYF. CDR3 DNA: TGTGCCAGCACTCCGGGGAGCGCCTACGAGCAGTACTTC.

Here the CDR3 DNA reads TGTGCCATCAGTGAGTGGGAGGGTAATGGGGAAAACATTCAGTACTTC. Protein sequence: CAISEWEGNGENIQYF. The chain links TRBV10-3 to TRBJ2-4, with TRBD2 identical over 7 bases. The CDR3 length is 16 residues. Unmatched junction bases numbered 8, after V lost 1 base and J lost 5 bases. The germline V gene has CDR1 ENHRY and CDR2 SYGVKD.

V is TRBV15 and J is TRBJ2-1; D remains ambiguous. V was shortened by 5 bases and J by 5 bases, with 19 bases between the two germline ends. Germline V CDR1 and CDR2: LNHNV, YYDKDF (reference sequence). CDR3 size: 16 residues. Here the CDR3 reads CATSRRVRNYNNEQFF. For the CDR3, the DNA is TGTGCCACCAGCCGTCGGGTCCGTAATTATAACAATGAGCAGTTCTTC.